This T cell receptor beta chain is drawn from a study of blood T cell repertoires in COVID-19. The ends lost 6 bases at V and 4 bases at J; junction bases unmatched: 3. The CDR3 spans 13 residues. The germline V gene has CDR1 MNHEY and CDR2 SMNVEV (reference sequence). Assay: immunoSEQ multiplex PCR; the TCRdb copy retains only in-frame clones and omits some. Among around 230,000 clones listed, more than 65% were seen once. The sequencing sample was made of peripheral blood. This sequence originates from a man aged 40-55 years who had recovered from COVID-19. The chain joins TRBV27 to TRBJ1-1, with 9 bases aligning to TRBD1. Here the CDR3 DNA reads TGTGCCAGCAGCCACAGGGGGCCCACTGAAGCTTTCTTT. Translated: CASSHRGPTEAFF.